The 10 T cell receptor beta chains in this list originate from one sample, sequenced in a study of T cells after posttransplantation cyclophosphamide. Some clones are missing from TCRdb's copy, which holds only in-frame ones; the method was immunoSEQ multiplex PCR. The sample lists roughly 18,000 clones, roughly 80% occurring once. The specimen sequenced was memory CD4+ T cells sorted from blood. Source of these receptors: a man between 25 and 39 years old in good health and a related stem cell transplant donor.

This chain uses TRBV6-1 with TRBJ2-2, with 8 positions matching TRBD1. Germline-derived CDR1 and CDR2 are MNHNS and SASEGT. The CDR3 covers 14 residues. V lost 6 bases to trimming and J lost 8 bases; unmatched junction nucleotides: 8. CDR3 region: CASSSTQGAGELFF. The CDR3 nucleotides read TGTGCCAGCAGCTCAACTCAGGGGGCGGGGGAGCTGTTTTTT.

This clone appeared a few times. This chain uses TRBV5-4 with TRBJ1-1; no reliable D call. Between the trimmed V and J ends, which lost 2 bases and 1 base, there was a span of 12 bases. Germline V CDR1 and CDR2: SGHNT, YYREEE (reference sequence). The CDR3 runs to 15 residues. CDR3 sequence reads: CASSFWALRNTEAFF. The CDR3 nucleotides read TGTGCCAGCAGCTTCTGGGCTCTGAGGAACACTGAAGCTTTCTTT.

This clone was picked up a small number of times. The V gene is TRBV5-6, the J gene TRBJ1-4; 8 bases map to TRBD1. CDR1 is SGHDT and CDR2 is YYEEEE in the germline V gene. With 4 bases clipped from V and 8 bases from J, the junction kept 10 bases outside the gene matches. The CDR3 loop spans 15 amino acids. CDR3 region: CASSRPRTGYEKLFF. CDR3 coding DNA: TGTGCCAGCAGCCGACCCCGGACAGGGTACGAAAAACTGTTTTTT.

CDR3 in amino acids: CASSSGTAGGADTQYF. The CDR3 nucleotides are TGTGCCAGCAGTTCCGGGACCGCCGGGGGGGCAGATACGCAGTATTTT. This rearrangement joins TRBV6-6 to TRBJ2-3; TRBD2 matches 8 bases. The CDR3 length is 16 residues. With V trimmed by 4 bases and J by 4 bases, 10 bases remained unmatched. Germline values: CDR1 MNHNY, CDR2 SVGAGI (reference sequence).

This clone was found once. This rearrangement joins TRBV19 to TRBJ2-5; 13 positions match TRBD2. The CDR3 is 15 amino acids. After removal of 5 bases from V and 8 bases from J, the junction contained 8 bases not matched to a gene. CDR1 and CDR2 (germline): LNHDA, SQIVND (reference sequence). The CDR3 DNA follows: TGTGCCAGTAGTCCCACTAGCGGGGGGGCTCGAACCCAGTACTTC. It is translated as CASSPTSGGARTQYF.

The chain carries TRBV28 and TRBJ1-2; the D is unclear. CDR3 length equals 15 residues. Germline V gene sequence: CDR1 MDHEN, CDR2 SYDVKM. Trimming cost V 6 bases and J 3 bases, with 17 bases left between them. The CDR3 loop is CASRRELSFDYGYTF. In DNA, the CDR3 is TGTGCCAGCAGGAGGGAGCTATCCTTTGACTATGGCTACACCTTC.

The J gene is TRBJ1-1, the V gene TRBV6-5; 8 nucleotides line up with TRBD1. V gave up 6 bases and J gave up 6 bases; unmatched junction bases: 6. Germline CDR1 reads MNHEY; CDR2 reads SVGAGI. The CDR3 loop spans 13 amino acids. The DNA for the CDR3 is TGTGCCAGCAGCGACAGGGGAGCGGCTGAAGCTTTCTTT. Amino acids: CASSDRGAAEAFF.

This chain links TRBV19 with TRBJ2-1; 8 nucleotides agree with TRBD2. Trimming removed 4 bases from V and 7 bases from J; junction bases left unmatched: 6. The germline V gene encodes CDR1 LNHDA and CDR2 SQIVND (reference sequence). The CDR3 extends over 14 amino acids. CDR3 in DNA: TGTGCCAGTAGTACCGGGACTAGAGGGAATGAGCAGTTCTTC. Translating gives CASSTGTRGNEQFF.

This sequence joins TRBV7-2 and TRBJ2-4; D is perhaps TRBD1 (7 bases). Germline assignment: CDR1 SGHTA and CDR2 FQGNSA. The CDR3 has 16 amino acids. Trimming removed 2 bases at V and 12 bases at J, with 23 bases between. The CDR3 coding sequence is TGTGCCAGCAGCTTAATCTGGGCACCCAGGGGGGAAGCTCAGTACTTC. This sequence encodes CASSLIWAPRGEAQYF.

V gene TRBV13 combines with J gene TRBJ1-1; possible D gene TRBD1, 6 bases. CDR1 PRHDT and CDR2 FYEKMQ come from the germline V gene (reference sequence). The length of the CDR3 is 13 residues. Trimming took 2 bases from V and 3 from J, leaving 7 bases between them. CDR3 protein: CASSLNRDTEAFF. For the CDR3, the DNA is TGTGCCAGCAGCTTAAACAGGGACACTGAAGCTTTCTTT.